Sequencing of this TCR beta chain was carried out in a study of cytomegalovirus exposure and HLA in healthy donors. PCR used 60 Vbeta primers and 13 Jbeta primers. The protocol was immunoSEQ multiplex PCR, while the TCRdb copy is restricted to in-frame clones and leaves out a portion. In the table there are 120,000 or so clones, more than 75% of which are singletons. The study, taken as a whole, reports: Presence/absence analyses treated sequencing depth as roughly uniform across donors.

CDR1 is SGHNT and CDR2 is YYREEE in the germline V gene (reference sequence). The CDR3 runs to 19 residues. The ends lost 1 base at V and 2 bases at J; junction bases unmatched: 9. This clone was seen a single time. No antigen is known for it. Sequenced sample: PBMCs. This chain uses TRBV5-4 with TRBJ2-2; 12 bases align to TRBD2. This clonotype was sampled from a man younger than 35 in good health and CMV-seronegative. The CDR3 spells CASSLKVLAGGQNTGELFF. As DNA, the CDR3 is TGTGCCAGCAGCTTGAAGGTCCTAGCGGGGGGGCAAAACACCGGGGAGCTGTTTTTT.